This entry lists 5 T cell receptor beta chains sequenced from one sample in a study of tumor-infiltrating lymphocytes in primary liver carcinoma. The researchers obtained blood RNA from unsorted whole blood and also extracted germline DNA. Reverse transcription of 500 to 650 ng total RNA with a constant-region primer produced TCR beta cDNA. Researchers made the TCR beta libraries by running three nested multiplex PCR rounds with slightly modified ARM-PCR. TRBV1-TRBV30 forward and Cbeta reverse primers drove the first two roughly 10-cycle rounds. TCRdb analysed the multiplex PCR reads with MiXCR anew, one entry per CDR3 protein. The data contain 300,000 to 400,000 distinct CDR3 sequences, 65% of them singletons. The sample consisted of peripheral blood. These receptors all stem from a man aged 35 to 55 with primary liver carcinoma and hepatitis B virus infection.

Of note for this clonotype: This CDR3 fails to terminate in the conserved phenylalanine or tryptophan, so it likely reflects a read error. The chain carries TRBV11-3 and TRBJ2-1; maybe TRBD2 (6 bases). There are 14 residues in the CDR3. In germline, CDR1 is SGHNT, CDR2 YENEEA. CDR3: CASTLDRRVNEQFS. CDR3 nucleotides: TGTGCCAGCACCTTAGATCGGAGGGTTAATGAGCAGTTCTCC.

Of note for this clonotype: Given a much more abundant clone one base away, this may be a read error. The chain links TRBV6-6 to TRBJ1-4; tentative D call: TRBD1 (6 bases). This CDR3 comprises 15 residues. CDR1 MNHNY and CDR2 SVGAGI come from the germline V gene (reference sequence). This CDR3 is CAISIGTSGSEKLFF. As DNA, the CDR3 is TGTGCCATCAGTATCGGGACATCCGGCTCTGAAAAACTGTTTTTT.

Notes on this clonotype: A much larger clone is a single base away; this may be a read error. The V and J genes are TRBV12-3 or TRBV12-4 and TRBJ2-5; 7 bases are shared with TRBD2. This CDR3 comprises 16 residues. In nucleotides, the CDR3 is TGTGCCGGCAGTTTATCAGGCGGGAGAAACGAAGAGACCCAGTACTTC. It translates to CAGSLSGGRNEETQYF.

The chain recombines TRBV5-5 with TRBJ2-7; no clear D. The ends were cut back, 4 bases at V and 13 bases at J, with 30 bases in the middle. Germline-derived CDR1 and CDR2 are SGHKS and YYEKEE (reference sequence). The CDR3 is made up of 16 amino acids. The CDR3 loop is CASSEWGGSFNYGHYF. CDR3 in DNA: TGTGCCAGCAGCGAATGGGGTGGCAGTTTTAACTACGGGCACTACTTC.

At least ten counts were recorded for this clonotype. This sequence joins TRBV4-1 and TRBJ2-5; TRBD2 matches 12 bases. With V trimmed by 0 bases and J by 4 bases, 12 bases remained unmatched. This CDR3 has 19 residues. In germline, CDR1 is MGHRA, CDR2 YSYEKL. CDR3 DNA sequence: TGCGCCAGCAGCCAAGATCCCGGAGGACTAGCGGGAAGAGGAGAGACCCAGTACTTC. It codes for CASSQDPGGLAGRGETQYF.